This passage covers 30 T cell receptor beta chains from one sample sequenced in a study of blood T cells in healthy people across ages. A second PCR, run for roughly 7 to 11 cycles, used a sample-barcoded 5' primer plus a J-beta primer mix. One entry per CDR3 protein results from TCRdb running MiXCR on the 5' RACE reads. The sample records approximately 1,700,000 distinct CDR3 sequences, around 40% being singletons. The sequenced material came from blood. Receptors originate from a human donor in good health.

This clonotype was seen a few times. This chain links TRBV12-3 or TRBV12-4 with TRBJ1-5, with D perhaps TRBD1 (5 bases). Trimming removed 5 bases at V and 3 bases at J, with 14 bases between. The CDR3 totals 15 residues. CDR3 DNA sequence: TGTGCCAGCAGTCCCCGGGACGGGCCCAATCAGCCCCAGCATTTT. Its protein is CASSPRDGPNQPQHF.

J is TRBJ2-3 and V is TRBV28, with 7 bases matching TRBD1. The germline CDR1 and CDR2 sequences are MDHEN and SYDVKM. The CDR3 is 16 amino acids. The junction had 13 bases not matched to a gene; V was cut back by 6 bases and J by 4 bases. The DNA of the CDR3 is TGTGCCAGCAGCACCAGACAGGGCGACCGTCCAGATACGCAGTATTTT. This encodes CASSTRQGDRPDTQYF.

The chain is built from TRBV5-1 and TRBJ2-1; 11 nucleotides line up with TRBD2. The CDR3 consists of 19 residues. Trimming cost V 0 bases and J 2 bases; bases outside gene matches: 10. Germline CDR1 and CDR2: SGHRS and YFSETQ. CDR3 coding DNA: TGCGCCAGCAGCTTGGTTAATAGCGGGGGGGATAGGCCCTACAATGAGCAGTTCTTC. Protein: CASSLVNSGGDRPYNEQFF.

This chain joins TRBV7-2 and TRBJ2-1, with D unclear. The CDR3 contains 12 residues. Trimming took 3 bases from V and 10 from J, leaving 10 bases between them. Germline values: CDR1 SGHTA, CDR2 FQGNSA. This CDR3 reads CASSFGRYEQFF. The CDR3 nucleotides read TGTGCCAGCAGCTTCGGCCGCTACGAGCAGTTCTTC.

This chain joins TRBV6-2 or TRBV6-3 and TRBJ2-5, with no clear D. Germline CDR1 is MNHEY and CDR2 is SVGEGT. V lost 1 base, J lost 1 base, and 7 bases lay in between. The CDR3 consists of 14 residues. The CDR3 loop reads CASSYFGVQETQYF. The CDR3 nucleotides are TGTGCCAGCAGTTACTTTGGTGTCCAAGAGACCCAGTACTTC.

The V and J genes are TRBV29-1 and TRBJ1-2; no clear D. V gave up 0 bases and J gave up 5 bases, with 13 bases separating them. There are 14 residues in the CDR3. Germline V gene sequence: CDR1 SQVTM, CDR2 ANQGSEA. CDR3 in amino acids: CSVEDIGRIYGYTF. CDR3 coding DNA: TGCAGCGTTGAAGATATTGGCAGAATATATGGCTACACCTTC.

The chain uses TRBV4-3 and TRBJ2-5, with 7 bases identical to TRBD2. V gave up 8 bases and J gave up 3 bases; unmatched junction bases: 12. Germline V gene data show CDR1 as LGHNA and CDR2 as YSLEER. The CDR3 totals 15 residues. The CDR3 loop reads CASAPGAGREETQYF. The CDR3 DNA reads as TGCGCCAGCGCTCCGGGTGCGGGGAGGGAAGAGACCCAGTACTTC.

This clonotype came up many times. The chain employs TRBV7-6 and TRBJ2-6; D might be TRBD1 (6 bases). CDR1 and CDR2 (germline): SGHVS, FNYEAQ. The CDR3 extends over 16 amino acids. The V end lost 5 bases, the J end lost 11 bases, and 22 bases lay between the germline ends. The DNA for the CDR3 is TGTGCCAGCAGCCCCGTCTTGGGGGCCTCAGACGACGTCCTGACTTTC. Its translation: CASSPVLGASDDVLTF.

V and J are TRBV15 and TRBJ1-1, with D possibly being TRBD1 (5 bases). V gave up 0 bases and J gave up 2 bases, with 10 bases separating them. The CDR3 loop spans 15 amino acids. Germline assignment: CDR1 LNHNV and CDR2 YYDKDF (reference sequence). The CDR3 loop reads CATSRDRQQNTEAFF. The CDR3 region has the DNA TGTGCCACCAGCAGAGATCGACAGCAAAACACTGAAGCTTTCTTT.

The chain employs TRBV5-1 and TRBJ1-4, with unresolved D. V dropped 7 bases and J dropped 8 bases, with 21 bases sitting between them. CDR1 is SGHRS, CDR2 YFSETQ, per germline. The CDR3 is made up of 15 amino acids. CDR3 sequence reads: CASGYASSGAEKLFF. Written as DNA, the CDR3 is TGCGCCAGCGGATACGCCTCGTCAGGTGCCGAAAAACTGTTTTTT.

The V and J genes are TRBV4-2 and TRBJ2-3; D is possibly TRBD1 or TRBD2 (5 bases each). Per germline, CDR1 LGHNA and CDR2 YNFKEQ. V lost 1 base and J lost 1, with 12 bases in between. This CDR3 contains 16 residues. CDR3 coding DNA: TGTGCCAGCAGCCAAGTACCGGGGACGGGCACAGATACGCAGTATTTT. Amino acids: CASSQVPGTGTDTQYF.

The chain has TRBV7-9 and TRBJ1-2; 7 nucleotides match TRBD1. J was trimmed by 3 bases and V by 2 bases; bases with no gene match: 6. CDR3 size: 15 residues. Germline V gives CDR1 SEHNR, CDR2 FQNEAQ (reference sequence). Written as DNA, the CDR3 is TGTGCCAGCAGCTTAACCGACAGGGCTGACTATGGCTACACCTTC. Protein: CASSLTDRADYGYTF.

The rearrangement links TRBV28 to TRBJ2-7; 7 bases line up with TRBD2. V lost 7 bases and J lost 0; bases outside the gene matches: 9. The CDR3 loop spans 15 amino acids. Per germline, CDR1 MDHEN and CDR2 SYDVKM. CDR3 DNA sequence: TGTGCCAGCAAGCGGGGAGGATTTACCTCCTACGAGCAGTACTTC. This encodes CASKRGGFTSYEQYF.

V usage is TRBV9 and J usage is TRBJ2-1; weak D call: TRBD2 (6 bases). The germline gives CDR1 SGDLS, CDR2 YYNGEE. CDR3 length equals 12 residues. Trimming took 4 bases from V and 13 from J, leaving 15 bases between them. The CDR3 reads CASSTDGTPQFF. CDR3 in DNA: TGTGCCAGCAGCACAGATGGGACTCCTCAGTTCTTC.

V usage is TRBV4-3 and J usage is TRBJ2-1; D is uncertain. Germline V gives CDR1 LGHNA, CDR2 YSLEER. The CDR3 loop spans 16 amino acids. The ends were cut back, 0 bases at V and 2 bases at J, with 11 bases in the middle. The DNA of the CDR3 is TGCGCCAGCAGCCAAGATCTGAGTAGCCCCTACAATGAGCAGTTCTTC. As protein: CASSQDLSSPYNEQFF.

J is TRBJ2-2 and V is TRBV7-9, with D possibly matching TRBD1 (6 bases). Germline V gene sequence: CDR1 SEHNR, CDR2 FQNEAQ (reference sequence). With 3 bases removed from V and 4 bases from J, the gap between germline ends came to 9 bases. The CDR3 runs 14 residues. The CDR3 bases are TGTGCCAGCAGCTTTGGGACAAGCACCGGGGAGCTGTTTTTT. It is translated as CASSFGTSTGELFF. Full variable domain (remainder filled in from reference TRBV7-9 and TRBJ2-2): DTGVSQNPRHKITKRGQNVTFRCDPISEHNRLYWYRQTLGQGPEFLTYFQNEAQLEKSRLLSDRFSAERPKGSFSTLEIQRTEQGDSAMYLCASSFGTSTGELFFGEGSRLTVL.

There are a few counts of this clonotype. The chain is built from TRBV10-3 and TRBJ2-7; TRBD1 or TRBD2 may be the D gene (7 bases each). Between the trimmed V and J ends, which lost 4 bases and 0 bases, there was a span of 16 bases. This CDR3 spans 16 amino acids. Germline CDR1 ENHRY, CDR2 SYGVKD. The CDR3 is CAISGQGGYLSYEQYF. In nucleotides, the CDR3 is TGTGCCATCAGTGGGCAGGGGGGGTACCTCTCCTACGAGCAGTACTTC.

This chain connects TRBV5-1 to TRBJ1-1, with a weak D call TRBD1 (6 bases). Per germline, CDR1 SGHRS and CDR2 YFSETQ. This CDR3 is built from 16 residues. V gave up 1 base and J gave up 5 bases, with 18 bases separating them. The DNA for the CDR3 is TGCGCCAGCAGCTTGAACAGGGCGAACGTTGGAACTGAAGCTTTCTTT. It specifies CASSLNRANVGTEAFF.

The chain combines TRBV20-1 with TRBJ2-5; D is undetermined. Germline values: CDR1 DFQATT, CDR2 SNEGSKA (reference sequence). V lost 6 bases to trimming and J lost 0 bases, with 17 bases between them. The CDR3 spans 15 residues. CDR3 sequence reads: CSALVTGRYQETQYF. CDR3 coding DNA: TGCAGTGCCCTTGTAACTGGCAGGTACCAAGAGACCCAGTACTTC.

This chain links TRBV5-1 with TRBJ2-4, with D possibly being TRBD1 (6 bases). The J call is uncertain, as TRBJ2-7 better fits the DNA end. Germline loops: CDR1 SGHRS, CDR2 YFSETQ. This CDR3 contains 13 residues. CDR3: CASSLQGTNEQYF. The CDR3 bases are TGCGCCAGCAGCTTACAGGGTACCAACGAGCAGTACTTC.

The CDR3 nucleotides read TGCGCCAGCAGCCAAGATGACAGGGGGTCCTATGGCTACACCTTC. Its translation is CASSQDDRGSYGYTF. This rearrangement joins TRBV4-3 to TRBJ1-2; 9 nucleotides align to TRBD1. With 0 bases clipped from V and 4 bases from J, the junction kept 3 bases outside the gene matches. CDR1 and CDR2 (germline): LGHNA, YSLEER. The CDR3 extends over 15 amino acids.

CDR3 sequence: CASSLWARLGPQETQYF. The CDR3 DNA reads TGTGCCAGCAGCTTATGGGCCCGGTTAGGACCGCAAGAGACCCAGTACTTC. The chain has TRBV7-2 and TRBJ2-4; D remains unclear. The J call may be in error: the DNA end matches TRBJ2-5 better. Germline-derived CDR1 and CDR2 are SGHTA and FQGNSA. The CDR3 has 17 residues.

This clonotype has at least ten counts. The J gene is TRBJ1-2, the V gene TRBV5-5, with D possibly matching TRBD1 (6 bases). The CDR3 totals 12 residues. CDR1 is SGHKS and CDR2 is YYEKEE in the germline V gene (reference sequence). Trimming removed 7 bases from V and 6 bases from J, with 13 bases in between. CDR3 amino acids: CASLEQGDGYTF. DNA for the CDR3: TGTGCCAGCTTAGAACAGGGAGATGGCTACACCTTC.

This chain joins TRBV5-5 and TRBJ1-6, with TRBD1 matching 7 bases. After removal of 3 bases from V and 9 bases from J, the junction contained 9 bases not matched to a gene. The CDR3 contains 15 residues. From germline, CDR1 is SGHKS and CDR2 YYEKEE (reference sequence). CDR3 coding DNA: TGTGCCAGCAGCTATTTTAGACAGGGTAGTTCACCCCTCCACTTT. Protein: CASSYFRQGSSPLHF.

This chain connects TRBV11-2 to TRBJ2-1, with TRBD2 as a possible D gene (6 bases). CDR3 length: 15 residues. The germline gives CDR1 SGHAT, CDR2 FQNNGV. V was cut by 6 bases and J by 5 bases, with 17 bases left in between. The CDR3 is CASRGWRGKNNEQFF. CDR3 DNA: TGTGCCAGCAGGGGTTGGCGGGGTAAGAACAATGAGCAGTTCTTC.

On this clonotype itself: Mismatch with germline at one junction end may stem from a read error. This chain uses TRBV6-5 with TRBJ2-2; perhaps TRBD2 as D (7 bases). The CDR3 contains 16 residues. Germline loops: CDR1 MNHEY, CDR2 SVGAGI. CDR3 nucleotide sequence: TGTGCCAGCAGTCGCGCGGGGGCCACGAACACCGGGGAGCGGTTTTTT. Translated: CASSRAGATNTGERFF.

The gene calls are TRBV7-9 and TRBJ1-1; possible D gene TRBD1, 5 bases. CDR1 and CDR2 (germline): SEHNR, FQNEAQ (reference sequence). V shed 1 base and J shed 3 bases, with 12 bases lying between them. This CDR3 has 15 residues. The CDR3 DNA sequence: TGTGCCAGCAGCTTAGGGGACGGAAGGTACACTGAAGCTTTCTTT. Encoded protein: CASSLGDGRYTEAFF.

The table lists this clonotype with a few counts. One junction end disagrees with the germline gene, perhaps due to a read error. The chain joins TRBV6-5 to TRBJ1-2; TRBD1 agrees at 12 bases. The CDR3 is 15 residues long. CDR1 is MNHEY and CDR2 is SVGAGI in the germline V gene. DNA of the CDR3: TGTGCCAGCGGTTACGGGGACAGGGGGCATCAAGGCTACACCTTC. Protein product: CASGYGDRGHQGYTF.

This clonotype was seen only a few times. This chain joins TRBV25-1 and TRBJ2-6; D is ambiguous. Germline values: CDR1 MGHDK, CDR2 SYGVNS. The V gene lost 3 bases and the J gene lost 4 bases, with 13 bases spanning the gap. The CDR3 is 16 amino acids. CDR3 DNA sequence: TGTGCCAGCAGTGAGTCCCCCGGTTCGGGGGCCAACGTCCTGACTTTC. Amino acids: CASSESPGSGANVLTF.

V usage is TRBV10-3 and J usage is TRBJ2-5; 7 bases map to TRBD2. With the DNA end fitting TRBJ2-7 better, the J assignment may be wrong. The CDR3 length is 14 residues. Germline V gives CDR1 ENHRY, CDR2 SYGVKD. In nucleotides, the CDR3 is TGTGCCATCAGTGAGGGGGGGGACGGATACGAGCAGTACTTC. This gives the protein CAISEGGDGYEQYF.